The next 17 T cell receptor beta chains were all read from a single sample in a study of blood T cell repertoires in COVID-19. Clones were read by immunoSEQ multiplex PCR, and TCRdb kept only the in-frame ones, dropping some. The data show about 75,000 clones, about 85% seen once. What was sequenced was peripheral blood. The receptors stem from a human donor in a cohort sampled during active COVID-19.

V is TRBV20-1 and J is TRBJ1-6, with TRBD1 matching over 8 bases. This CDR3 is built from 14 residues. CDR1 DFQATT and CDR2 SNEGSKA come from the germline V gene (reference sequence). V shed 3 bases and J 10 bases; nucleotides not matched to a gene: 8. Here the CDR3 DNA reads TGCAGTGCTAGTGCGCCAGGGGGCGAATCACCCCTCCACTTT. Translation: CSASAPGGESPLHF.

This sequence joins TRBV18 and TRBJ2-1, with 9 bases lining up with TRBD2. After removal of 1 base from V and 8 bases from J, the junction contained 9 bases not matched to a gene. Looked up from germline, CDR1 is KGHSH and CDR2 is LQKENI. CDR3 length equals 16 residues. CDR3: CASSPRVAGAGDEQFF. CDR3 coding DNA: TGTGCCAGCTCACCACGGGTAGCGGGAGCTGGCGATGAGCAGTTCTTC.

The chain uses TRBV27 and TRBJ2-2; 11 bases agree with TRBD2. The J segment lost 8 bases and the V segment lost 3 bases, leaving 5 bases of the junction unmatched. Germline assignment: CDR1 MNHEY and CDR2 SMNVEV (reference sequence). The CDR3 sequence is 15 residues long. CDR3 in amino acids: CASSLGSGRAGELFF. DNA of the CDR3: TGTGCCAGCAGTTTGGGTAGCGGGAGGGCAGGGGAGCTGTTTTTT.

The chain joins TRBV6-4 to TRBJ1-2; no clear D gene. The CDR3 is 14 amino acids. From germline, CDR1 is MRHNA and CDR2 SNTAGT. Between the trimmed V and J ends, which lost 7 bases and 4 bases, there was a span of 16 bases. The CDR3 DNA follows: TGTGCCAGCACCCCCGAGAGCGGATCCTATGGCTACACCTTC. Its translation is CASTPESGSYGYTF.

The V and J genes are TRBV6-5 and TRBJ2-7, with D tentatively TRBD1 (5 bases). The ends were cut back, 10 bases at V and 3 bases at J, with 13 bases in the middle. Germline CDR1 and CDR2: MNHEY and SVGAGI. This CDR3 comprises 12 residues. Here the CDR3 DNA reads TGTGCCACCATGACCCAGGGCTACGAGCAGTACTTC. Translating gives CATMTQGYEQYF.

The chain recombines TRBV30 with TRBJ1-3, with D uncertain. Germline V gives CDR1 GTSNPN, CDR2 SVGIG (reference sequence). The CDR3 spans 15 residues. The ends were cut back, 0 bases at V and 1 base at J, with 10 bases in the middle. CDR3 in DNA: TGTGCCTGGAGTGTACTGGGAGGGTCTGGAAACACCATATATTTT. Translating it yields CAWSVLGGSGNTIYF.

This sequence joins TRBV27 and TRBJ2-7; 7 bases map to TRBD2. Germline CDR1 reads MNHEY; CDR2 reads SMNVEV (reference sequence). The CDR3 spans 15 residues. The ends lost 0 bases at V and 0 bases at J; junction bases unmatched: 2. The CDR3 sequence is CASSLSWGGSYEQYF. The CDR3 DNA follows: TGTGCCAGCAGTTTATCGTGGGGGGGCTCCTACGAGCAGTACTTC.

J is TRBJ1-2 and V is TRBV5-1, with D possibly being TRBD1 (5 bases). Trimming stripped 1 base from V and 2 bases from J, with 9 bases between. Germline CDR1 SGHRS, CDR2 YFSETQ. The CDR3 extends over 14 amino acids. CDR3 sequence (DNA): TGCGCCAGCAGCTTGAGCCAGGGAAACTATGGCTACACCTTC. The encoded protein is CASSLSQGNYGYTF.

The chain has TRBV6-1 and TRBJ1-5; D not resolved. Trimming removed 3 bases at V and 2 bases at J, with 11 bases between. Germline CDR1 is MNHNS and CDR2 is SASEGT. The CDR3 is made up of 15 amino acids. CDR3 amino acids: CASSEVGVGNQPQHF. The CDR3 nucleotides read TGTGCCAGCAGTGAGGTCGGGGTTGGCAATCAGCCCCAGCATTTT.

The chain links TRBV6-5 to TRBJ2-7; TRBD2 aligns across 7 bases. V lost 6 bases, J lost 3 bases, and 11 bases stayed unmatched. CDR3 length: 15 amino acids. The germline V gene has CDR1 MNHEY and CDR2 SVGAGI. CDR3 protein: CASSSSGTGNYEQYF. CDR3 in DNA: TGTGCCAGCAGCTCGAGCGGGACCGGCAACTACGAGCAGTACTTC.

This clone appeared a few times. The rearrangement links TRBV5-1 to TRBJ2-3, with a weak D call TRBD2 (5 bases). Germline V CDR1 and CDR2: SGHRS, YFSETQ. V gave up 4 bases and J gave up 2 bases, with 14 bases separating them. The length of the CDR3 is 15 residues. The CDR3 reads CASSRSGADTDTQYF. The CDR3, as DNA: TGCGCCAGCAGCCGCAGCGGAGCCGACACAGATACGCAGTATTTT.

CDR3 amino acids: CASSQWQGPYEQYF. The CDR3 DNA follows: TGTGCCAGCAGCCAATGGCAGGGGCCCTACGAGCAGTACTTC. This sequence joins TRBV3-1 (or the pseudogene TRBV3-2) and TRBJ2-7; a weak D match, TRBD1 (6 bases). Trimming removed 2 bases from V and 2 bases from J, with 10 bases in between. The CDR3 runs to 14 residues. The germline CDR1 and CDR2 sequences are LGHDT and YNNKEL (reference sequence).

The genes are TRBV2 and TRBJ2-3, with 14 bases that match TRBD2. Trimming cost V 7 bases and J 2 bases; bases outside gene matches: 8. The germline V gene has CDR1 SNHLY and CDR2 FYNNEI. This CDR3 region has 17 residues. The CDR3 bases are TGTGCCAGCACCCCCGCGACTAGCGGGAGGGTCACAGATACGCAGTATTTT. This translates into CASTPATSGRVTDTQYF.

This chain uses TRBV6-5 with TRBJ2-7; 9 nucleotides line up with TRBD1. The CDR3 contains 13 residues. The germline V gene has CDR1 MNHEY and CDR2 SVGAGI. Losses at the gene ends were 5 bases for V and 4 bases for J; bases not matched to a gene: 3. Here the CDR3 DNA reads TGTGCCAGCAGTACAGGGGGCGTTTACGAGCAGTACTTC. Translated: CASSTGGVYEQYF.

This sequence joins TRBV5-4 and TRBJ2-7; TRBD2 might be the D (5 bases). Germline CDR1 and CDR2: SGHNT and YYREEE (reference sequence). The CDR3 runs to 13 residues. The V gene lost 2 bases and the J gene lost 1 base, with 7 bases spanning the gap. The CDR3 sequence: CASSLRESYEQYF. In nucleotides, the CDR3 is TGTGCCAGCAGCTTAAGGGAGTCCTACGAGCAGTACTTC.

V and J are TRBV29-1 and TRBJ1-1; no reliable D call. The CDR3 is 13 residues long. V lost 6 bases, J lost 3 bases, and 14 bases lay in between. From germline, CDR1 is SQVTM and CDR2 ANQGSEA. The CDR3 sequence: CSVSPERDTEAFF. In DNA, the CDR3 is TGCAGCGTAAGTCCGGAGAGGGACACTGAAGCTTTCTTT.

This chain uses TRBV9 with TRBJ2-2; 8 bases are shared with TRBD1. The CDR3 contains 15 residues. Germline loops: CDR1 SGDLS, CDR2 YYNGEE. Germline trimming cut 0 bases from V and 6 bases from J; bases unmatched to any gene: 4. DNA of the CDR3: TGTGCCAGCAGCGTAGATCAGGGGGCTTCCGGGGAGCTGTTTTTT. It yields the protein CASSVDQGASGELFF.